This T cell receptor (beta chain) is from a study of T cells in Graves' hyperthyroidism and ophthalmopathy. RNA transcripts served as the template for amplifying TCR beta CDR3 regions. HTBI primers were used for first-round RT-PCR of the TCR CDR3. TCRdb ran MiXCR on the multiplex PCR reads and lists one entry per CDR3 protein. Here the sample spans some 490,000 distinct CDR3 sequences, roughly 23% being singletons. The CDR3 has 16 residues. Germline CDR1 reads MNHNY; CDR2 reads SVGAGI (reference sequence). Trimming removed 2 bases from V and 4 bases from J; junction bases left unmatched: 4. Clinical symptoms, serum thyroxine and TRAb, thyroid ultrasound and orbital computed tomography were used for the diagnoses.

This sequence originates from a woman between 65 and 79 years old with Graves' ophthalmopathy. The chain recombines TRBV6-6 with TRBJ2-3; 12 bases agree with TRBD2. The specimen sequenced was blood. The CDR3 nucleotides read TGTGCCAGCAGTTACGGTACTAGCGGGAGGTCAGATACGCAGTATTTT. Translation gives CASSYGTSGRSDTQYF.